This T cell receptor beta chain is from a study of T cells after yellow fever vaccination. Turning to this clonotype: Its matching antigen is unknown.

The V gene's germline CDR1 is SGHVS and CDR2 FQNEAQ. The CDR3 extends over 12 amino acids. Between the trimmed V and J ends, which lost 5 bases and 9 bases, there was a span of 13 bases. Study results and caveats: The booster response re-showed most primary clones: around 97% CD4, approximately 90% CD8.

TCRdb called the 5' RACE reads again in MiXCR, with one record for every CDR3 protein. The table has approximately 120,000 distinct CDR3 sequences, 8.9% seen once. V and J are TRBV7-8 and TRBJ2-5; D unclear. The TCR originated in a young man who received the YFV17D yellow fever vaccine. Sequencing was performed on CD8+ T cells sorted from PBMCs, taken on the day of the yellow fever booster vaccination. CDR3 loop: CASSVPTVPQYF. The CDR3 nucleotides read TGTGCCAGCAGCGTACCCACAGTCCCCCAGTACTTC.